The rows below give T cell receptor beta chains drawn from one sample of a study of cytomegalovirus exposure and HLA in healthy donors. Only in-frame clones appear in the TCRdb table, and some are missing; sequencing was by immunoSEQ multiplex PCR. Of under 100,000 clones listed, 85% to 95% are singletons. Sequencing input: PBMCs. The receptors were sampled from a woman aged 18-29 years in good health and CMV-seronegative. Both conserved end residues are part of each CDR3. A D gene is named only where the DNA matches it firmly. Not all rows give a size; the values are once, few, many and, for expanded clones, a class.

CASSPPDRSNNSPLHF	TGTGCCAGCTCACCACCCGACAGATCCAATAATTCACCCCTCCACTTT	-	TRBV18	TRBJ1-6	-
CASSWGQGGTGELFF	TGTGCCAGCAGCTGGGGACAGGGGGGCACCGGGGAGCTGTTTTTT	TRBD1	TRBV7-9	TRBJ2-2	-
CASSDSAGPRDTQYF	TGCGCCAGCAGCGACAGCGCGGGGCCTCGGGATACGCAGTATTTT	-	TRBV4-3	TRBJ2-3	-
CASRGQGWEKLFF	TGTGCCAGCAGGGGGCAGGGCTGGGAAAAACTGTTTTTT	-	TRBV28	TRBJ1-4	-
CASSILAGGDTQYF	TGTGCCAGCAGTATCCTAGCGGGAGGAGATACGCAGTATTTT	TRBD2	TRBV13	TRBJ2-3	once
CASSPPSLSYEQYF	TGTGCCAGCTCACCACCTTCCCTCTCCTACGAGCAGTACTTC	-	TRBV18	TRBJ2-7	-
CASSLAPGADTEAFF	TGCGCCAGCAGCTTGGCGCCAGGGGCAGACACTGAAGCTTTCTTT	-	TRBV5-1	TRBJ1-1	-
CASSVGQGNQPQHF	TGTGCCAGCAGCGTTGGACAGGGCAATCAGCCCCAGCATTTT	TRBD1	TRBV9	TRBJ1-5	-
CASSLRGGANVLTF	TGTGCCAGCAGCTTAAGGGGCGGGGCCAACGTCCTGACTTTC	-	TRBV13	TRBJ2-6	-
CASSITSGTYEQYF	TGTGCCAGTAGTATTACTTCAGGTACCTACGAGCAGTACTTC	-	TRBV19	TRBJ2-7	-